Shown below are 21 T cell receptor beta chains from a single sample sequenced in a study of blood T cell repertoires in COVID-19. Here immunoSEQ multiplex PCR was the method, and the copy in TCRdb shows in-frame clones only, minus some. The sample records around 91,000 clones, around 85% being singletons. Source material: peripheral blood. These receptors were obtained from a man older than 75 with acute or convalescent COVID-19.

The chain recombines TRBV6-5 with TRBJ2-1; TRBD2 matches 8 bases. Germline CDR1 reads MNHEY; CDR2 reads SVGAGI. J lost 2 bases, V lost 6 bases, and 6 bases had no gene match. This CDR3 comprises 15 residues. CDR3: CASSYSGTTYNEQFF. DNA for the CDR3: TGTGCCAGCAGCTATAGCGGGACCACCTACAATGAGCAGTTCTTC.

The chain recombines TRBV18 with TRBJ2-7, with 10 bases matching TRBD1. Per germline, CDR1 KGHSH and CDR2 LQKENI. The CDR3 extends over 15 amino acids. Unmatched junction bases numbered 5, after V lost 4 bases and J lost 2 bases. CDR3 in DNA: TGTGCCAGCTCACTTCCCGGGACAGGGGCCTACGAGCAGTACTTC. This translates into CASSLPGTGAYEQYF.

The gene calls are TRBV9 and TRBJ2-2, with D tentatively TRBD2 (5 bases). CDR3 length: 16 amino acids. Deletions cut 3 bases from V and 0 bases from J, with 12 bases between. Germline V lookup: CDR1 SGDLS, CDR2 YYNGEE. The CDR3 nucleotides are TGTGCCAGCAGCGCTATAGCGACCACGAACACCGGGGAGCTGTTTTTT. Translating gives CASSAIATTNTGELFF.

The genes are TRBV19 and TRBJ2-7, with 9 bases identical to TRBD1. V lost 6 bases, J lost 5 bases, and 5 bases stayed unmatched. This CDR3 is 13 amino acids long. CDR1 and CDR2 from the germline V gene are LNHDA and SQIVND (reference sequence). The CDR3 bases are TGTGCCAGTAGCCCGGACAGGGGAAACGAGCAGTACTTC. Encoded protein: CASSPDRGNEQYF.

Here the CDR3 DNA reads TGTGCCAGCAGCTTTCGCAGGGGTCACACTGAAGCTTTCTTT. This encodes CASSFRRGHTEAFF. The chain couples TRBV7-2 to TRBJ1-1; maybe TRBD1 (6 bases). CDR3 length equals 14 residues. V lost 3 bases, J lost 3 bases, and 11 bases lay in between. Germline values: CDR1 SGHTA, CDR2 FQGNSA.

V is TRBV28 and J is TRBJ1-2; D possibly corresponds to TRBD1 (6 bases). Germline CDR1 MDHEN, CDR2 SYDVKM. There are 13 residues in the CDR3. V shed 4 bases and J shed 8 bases, with 14 bases lying between them. CDR3 in amino acids: CASSYYGQGGYTF. The CDR3 coding sequence is TGTGCCAGCAGTTATTATGGGCAGGGGGGCTACACCTTC.

This sequence joins TRBV4-2 and TRBJ2-7, with 12 bases that match TRBD2. Germline CDR1 is LGHNA and CDR2 is YNFKEQ. Unmatched junction bases numbered 6, after V lost 0 bases and J lost 0 bases. This CDR3 region has 18 residues. The CDR3 loop reads CASSQERGLAGVSYEQYF. CDR3 in DNA: TGTGCCAGCAGCCAAGAACGGGGACTAGCGGGTGTCTCCTACGAGCAGTACTTC.

The chain recombines TRBV10-1 with TRBJ2-2; D gene uncertain. The CDR3 loop spans 14 amino acids. V lost 0 bases to trimming and J lost 5 bases, with 7 bases between them. CDR1 and CDR2 from the germline V gene are WNHNN and SYGVQD (reference sequence). CDR3 sequence (DNA): TGCGCCAGCAGTGAGTCGCCAGGAACCGGGGAGCTGTTTTTT. This sequence encodes CASSESPGTGELFF.

This clone was counted a single time. Here the CDR3 DNA reads TGTGCCAGCAGCCACGGACACATGCAGGAGACCCAGTACTTC. Translation: CASSHGHMQETQYF. The chain is built from TRBV14 and TRBJ2-5; possible D gene TRBD1, 5 bases. The germline V gene has CDR1 SGHDN and CDR2 FVKESK. Trimming shortened V by 3 bases and J by 5 bases, and 13 bases separated the two germline ends. The CDR3 contains 14 residues.

The rearrangement uses TRBV19 and TRBJ2-2; D perhaps matches TRBD1 (6 bases). The CDR3 has 19 residues. V lost 7 bases and J 4 bases, leaving 28 bases between the germline ends. Germline lookup yields CDR1 LNHDA and CDR2 SQIVND (reference sequence). CDR3 sequence (DNA): TGTGCCAGTACCTCCCTAAAACAGCCCATAATGGGGGCCACCGGGGAGCTGTTTTTT. Amino acid sequence: CASTSLKQPIMGATGELFF.

V and J are TRBV15 and TRBJ1-4, with D maybe TRBD1 (6 bases). CDR3 length equals 16 residues. With 1 base removed from V and 5 bases from J, the gap between germline ends came to 14 bases. Germline CDR1 reads LNHNV; CDR2 reads YYDKDF (reference sequence). The CDR3 spells CATSRGPDRQNEKLFF. The CDR3 coding sequence is TGTGCCACCAGCAGAGGACCCGACAGGCAGAATGAAAAACTGTTTTTT.

The rearrangement links TRBV5-4 to TRBJ2-7, with 7 bases identical to TRBD1. The CDR3 totals 16 residues. The junction had 10 bases not matched to a gene; V was cut back by 4 bases and J by 0 bases. The germline V gene encodes CDR1 SGHNT and CDR2 YYREEE (reference sequence). The CDR3 sequence is CASSDSRQGFSYEQYF. The CDR3 DNA sequence: TGTGCCAGCAGCGACAGCCGACAGGGATTCTCCTACGAGCAGTACTTC.

The genes are TRBV5-1 and TRBJ1-5, with 8 bases aligning to TRBD1. This CDR3 spans 15 amino acids. The germline CDR1 and CDR2 sequences are SGHRS and YFSETQ. V dropped 2 bases and J dropped 3; count of bases not matched to a gene: 4. In nucleotides, the CDR3 is TGCGCCAGCAGCTTAATGGGACAGGTCAATCAGCCCCAGCATTTT. This encodes CASSLMGQVNQPQHF.

V is TRBV9 and J is TRBJ2-5; D is possibly TRBD1 (6 bases). The V gene lost 2 bases and the J gene lost 7 bases, with 15 bases spanning the gap. Germline CDR1 is SGDLS and CDR2 is YYNGEE. CDR3 length equals 14 residues. The CDR3, as DNA: TGTGCCAGCAGCGTCTCCCAGGGGAAGGGGACCCAGTACTTC. This sequence encodes CASSVSQGKGTQYF.

CDR3 loop: CASSLSGTSGNNEQFF. The CDR3 coding sequence is TGTGCCAGCAGTTTATCGGGGACTAGCGGAAACAATGAGCAGTTCTTC. This chain links TRBV28 with TRBJ2-1; 11 bases line up with TRBD2. Unmatched junction bases numbered 4, after V lost 1 base and J lost 5 bases. There are 16 residues in the CDR3. The germline gives CDR1 MDHEN, CDR2 SYDVKM.

The chain combines TRBV19 with TRBJ2-3; possibly TRBD2 for D (6 bases). V lost 6 bases and J lost 3, with 16 bases in between. The CDR3 is 15 residues long. Germline CDR1 LNHDA, CDR2 SQIVND (reference sequence). CDR3 bases: TGTGCCAGTAGATCCCACGGGGGTGGGACAGATACGCAGTATTTT. It yields the protein CASRSHGGGTDTQYF. Full variable domain (remainder filled in from reference TRBV19 and TRBJ2-3): DGGITQSPKYLFRKEGQNVTLSCEQNLNHDAMYWYRQDPGQGLRLIYYSQIVNDFQKGDIAEGYSVSREKKESFPLTVTSAQKNPTAFYLCASRSHGGGTDTQYFGPGTRLTVL.

With respect to this clone: Within the sample, other DNA sequences also encode this same CDR3. The rearrangement joins TRBV6-6 to TRBJ1-3, with D perhaps TRBD1 (6 bases). CDR1 and CDR2 from the germline V gene are MNHNY and SVGAGI (reference sequence). Deletions cut 0 bases from V and 0 bases from J, with 6 bases between. There are 15 residues in the CDR3. The CDR3 DNA reads as TGTGCCAGCAGTTACTCAGGGGGCTCTGGAAACACCATATATTTT. Translating it yields CASSYSGGSGNTIYF.

This clone came up a few times. This chain joins TRBV30 and TRBJ1-1, with 11 bases fitting TRBD1. CDR1 and CDR2 from the germline V gene are GTSNPN and SVGIG (reference sequence). There are 13 residues in the CDR3. Unmatched junction bases numbered 3, after V lost 5 bases and J lost 4 bases. As DNA, the CDR3 is TGTGCCTGGGGGACAGGGGGTGCCACTGAAGCTTTCTTT. Amino acids: CAWGTGGATEAFF.

The rearrangement joins TRBV5-1 to TRBJ1-5; 12 bases map to TRBD1. Per the germline V gene, CDR1 is SGHRS and CDR2 is YFSETQ. This CDR3 contains 15 residues. Unmatched junction bases numbered 5, after V lost 4 bases and J lost 6 bases. The CDR3 sequence: CASSPGTGGLQPQHF. The CDR3 coding sequence is TGCGCCAGCAGCCCTGGGACAGGGGGCCTTCAGCCCCAGCATTTT.

The chain employs TRBV3-1 (or the pseudogene TRBV3-2) and TRBJ1-4; the D gene is possibly TRBD1 (6 bases). V shed 1 base and J shed 7 bases, with 19 bases lying between them. The CDR3 has 17 residues. CDR1 and CDR2 (germline): LGHDT, YNNKEL (reference sequence). Here the CDR3 reads CASSQGGGEGGFEKLFF. The CDR3 DNA sequence: TGTGCCAGCAGCCAAGGCGGCGGGGAGGGGGGCTTTGAAAAACTGTTTTTT.

This chain links TRBV5-1 with TRBJ1-1, with D tentatively TRBD1 (5 bases). Per germline, CDR1 SGHRS and CDR2 YFSETQ. V gave up 4 bases and J gave up 0 bases, with 13 bases separating them. The CDR3 runs to 15 residues. The CDR3: CASSPQTGLNTEAFF. CDR3 nucleotide sequence: TGCGCCAGCAGCCCCCAAACAGGTCTGAACACTGAAGCTTTCTTT.